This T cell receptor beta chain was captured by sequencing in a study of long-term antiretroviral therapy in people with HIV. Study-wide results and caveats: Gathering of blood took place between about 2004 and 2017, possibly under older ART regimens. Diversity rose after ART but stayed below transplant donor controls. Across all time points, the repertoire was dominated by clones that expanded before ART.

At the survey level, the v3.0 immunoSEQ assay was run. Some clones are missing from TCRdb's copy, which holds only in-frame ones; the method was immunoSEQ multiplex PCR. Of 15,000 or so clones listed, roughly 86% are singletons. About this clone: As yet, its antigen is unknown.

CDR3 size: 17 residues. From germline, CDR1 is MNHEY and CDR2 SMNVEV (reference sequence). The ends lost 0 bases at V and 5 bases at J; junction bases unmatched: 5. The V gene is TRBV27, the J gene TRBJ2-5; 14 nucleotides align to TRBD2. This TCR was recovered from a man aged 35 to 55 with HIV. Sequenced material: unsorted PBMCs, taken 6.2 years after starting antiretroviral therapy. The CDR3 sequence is CASSLSRTSGRFETQYF. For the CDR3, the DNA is TGTGCCAGCAGTTTATCCCGGACTAGCGGGAGGTTTGAGACCCAGTACTTC.